These 9 T cell receptor beta chains came from one sample sequenced in a study of blood T cell repertoires in COVID-19 (dated by TCRdb to about 2020). Receptor amplification or capture employed the immunoSEQ multiplex PCR assay. TCRdb provides this immuneACCESS table in a form limited to in-frame rearrangements. Some clones are lacking; in checked studies, under half of them reflect an unresolved V gene, and why the rest are absent is not known. This sample lists over 120,000 clones; around 80% were detected once. The ten biggest clones cover about 2% of the sample. The sequenced sample was peripheral blood. The receptors were sampled from an older woman with acute or convalescent COVID-19.

The DNA for the CDR3 is TGCAGCGTTCCTCGAGCGGCCAGATCCCAAGAGACCCAGTACTTC. Its translation is CSVPRAARSQETQYF. V is TRBV29-1 and J is TRBJ2-5; a possible D gene is TRBD2 (5 bases). Trimming pared 5 bases from V and 1 base from J, leaving 17 bases between. CDR3 size: 15 residues. From germline, CDR1 is SQVTM and CDR2 ANQGSEA.

The V call is TRBV14, the J call TRBJ2-1; 8 bases are a match to TRBD2. The CDR3 is made up of 15 amino acids. Unmatched junction bases numbered 5, after V lost 4 bases and J lost 3 bases. In germline, CDR1 is SGHDN, CDR2 FVKESK. CDR3 sequence (DNA): TGTGCCAGCAGCCCTATAGCGGGATTCTACAATGAGCAGTTCTTC. This encodes CASSPIAGFYNEQFF.

CDR3 residues: CSVGSSRYEQYF. CDR3 in DNA: TGCAGCGTTGGGAGTAGCCGCTACGAGCAGTACTTC. This chain connects TRBV29-1 to TRBJ2-7, with D hard to call. This CDR3 is built from 12 residues. V was pared by 4 bases and J by 3 bases, with 10 bases between. In germline, CDR1 is SQVTM, CDR2 ANQGSEA.

V usage is TRBV6-1 and J usage is TRBJ2-7, with 10 bases identical to TRBD2. Germline V gene sequence: CDR1 MNHNS, CDR2 SASEGT. J lost 5 bases, V lost 2 bases, and 6 bases had no gene match. The CDR3 totals 15 residues. This CDR3 is CASSELAGAPNEQYF. CDR3 nucleotide sequence: TGTGCCAGCAGTGAACTAGCGGGAGCTCCGAACGAGCAGTACTTC.

This clone was detected only a few times. This chain uses TRBV11-3 with TRBJ2-1; maybe TRBD2 (5 bases). V was cut by 3 bases and J by 4 bases, with 7 bases left in between. Germline V gives CDR1 SGHNT, CDR2 YENEEA. The CDR3 is 13 residues long. The CDR3 is CASSFRGYNEQFF. As DNA, the CDR3 is TGTGCCAGCAGCTTTAGAGGGTACAATGAGCAGTTCTTC.

The chain links TRBV27 to TRBJ2-3, with a weak D call TRBD1 (6 bases). The germline V gene encodes CDR1 MNHEY and CDR2 SMNVEV (reference sequence). V was shortened by 7 bases and J by 3 bases, with 14 bases between the two germline ends. The CDR3 has 14 residues. This chain's CDR3 is CASKDSSGTDTQYF. CDR3 in DNA: TGTGCCAGCAAGGACAGTTCGGGGACAGATACGCAGTATTTT.

This clone was seen once. The rearrangement uses TRBV11-2 and TRBJ2-5; the match to TRBD2 covers 8 bases. V shed 5 bases and J 1 base; nucleotides not matched to a gene: 3. Germline V gene sequence: CDR1 SGHAT, CDR2 FQNNGV. CDR3 length: 14 amino acids. CDR3 loop: CASSRGLAQETQYF. The CDR3 DNA follows: TGTGCCAGCAGCCGAGGACTAGCCCAAGAGACCCAGTACTTC.

The chain recombines TRBV28 with TRBJ2-4; maybe TRBD1 (6 bases). Per the germline V gene, CDR1 is MDHEN and CDR2 is SYDVKM. The CDR3 sequence is 17 residues long. With 6 bases removed from V and 1 base from J, the gap between germline ends came to 19 bases. As DNA, the CDR3 is TGTGCCAGCAGACAGACAGGAATCAGCCCTGCCAAAAACATTCAGTACTTC. Its protein product is CASRQTGISPAKNIQYF.

The chain is built from TRBV5-1 and TRBJ1-3; D gene unclear. Trimming took off 0 bases at V and 6 bases at J, with 10 bases between the two ends. There are 14 residues in the CDR3. Germline V lookup: CDR1 SGHRS, CDR2 YFSETQ. CDR3 sequence reads: CASSLGLRENTIYF. The CDR3 nucleotides read TGCGCCAGCAGCTTGGGGCTGAGGGAAAACACCATATATTTT.